The 29 T cell receptor beta chains reported below all come from one sample, sequenced in a study of shared clonotypes between healthy human individuals. Generated by immunoSEQ multiplex PCR, the TCRdb table keeps only in-frame clones and is missing some. The sample lists millions of clones, around nine tenths seen once, with 0.11% to 0.15% in the top ten. The specimen was naive CD4+ T cells sorted from blood. Subset defined: CD45RA+ positively selected. The receptors originated from a man between 18 and 35 years old in good health.

The chain joins TRBV7-9 to TRBJ1-4; a weak D match, TRBD1 (6 bases). Germline CDR1 and CDR2: SEHNR and FQNEAQ (reference sequence). The length of the CDR3 is 15 residues. The V and J ends lost 5 bases and 0 bases respectively, with 10 bases between them. CDR3 nucleotide sequence: TGTGCCAGCAGCGGCCAGGGGTCAACTAATGAAAAACTGTTTTTT. Its protein is CASSGQGSTNEKLFF.

This chain joins TRBV5-4 and TRBJ1-1, with D unresolved. V lost 4 bases and J 1 base, leaving 8 bases between the germline ends. Germline CDR1 is SGHNT and CDR2 is YYREEE (reference sequence). The CDR3 is 13 residues long. The CDR3 DNA reads TGTGCCAGCAGCCAAGACTCGAACACTGAAGCTTTCTTT. This sequence encodes CASSQDSNTEAFF.

For this clone: This sample includes further DNA sequences coding for the same CDR3. The chain is built from TRBV7-2 and TRBJ2-7; 8 bases match TRBD1. Germline CDR1 is SGHTA and CDR2 is FQGNSA. V dropped 3 bases and J dropped 1; count of bases not matched to a gene: 2. This CDR3 region has 14 residues. CDR3 sequence (DNA): TGTGCCAGCAGCTTTCGACAGGGGTCCTACGAGCAGTACTTC. It yields the protein CASSFRQGSYEQYF.

The count of this clone is one. The genes are TRBV11-2 and TRBJ1-6; D remains unclear. The CDR3 is 11 residues long. Germline V lookup: CDR1 SGHAT, CDR2 FQNNGV. Deletions cut 2 bases from V and 9 bases from J, with 2 bases between. This CDR3 is CASSLSSPLHF. The CDR3 DNA is TGTGCCAGCAGCTTATCTTCACCCCTCCACTTT.

The chain uses TRBV4-1 and TRBJ2-2; weak D call: TRBD2 (7 bases). CDR3 size: 16 residues. Germline assignment: CDR1 MGHRA and CDR2 YSYEKL. V lost 1 base and J 6 bases, leaving 15 bases between the germline ends. CDR3 DNA: TGCGCCAGCAGCCAAGGTGTATTAGGGGGGGCCGGGGAGCTGTTTTTT. Residues: CASSQGVLGGAGELFF.

The chain joins TRBV28 to TRBJ2-2; TRBD1 agrees at 12 bases. The CDR3 runs to 16 residues. The germline V gene has CDR1 MDHEN and CDR2 SYDVKM. The ends lost 6 bases at V and 4 bases at J; junction bases unmatched: 6. The CDR3 coding sequence is TGTGCCAGCAGCCCAGGGACAGGGGGCCTCACCGGGGAGCTGTTTTTT. Translation gives CASSPGTGGLTGELFF.

The rearrangement joins TRBV6-5 to TRBJ1-1; the match to TRBD1 covers 7 bases. The germline gives CDR1 MNHEY, CDR2 SVGAGI. The CDR3 runs 12 residues. The V gene end was trimmed by 2 bases and the J gene end by 8 bases; junction bases not matched to a gene: 2. In DNA form, the CDR3 reads TGTGCCAGCAGTTACCAGACAGGGGAAGCTTTCTTT. Residues: CASSYQTGEAFF.

The chain joins TRBV6-1 to TRBJ2-7; TRBD2 might be the D (5 bases). This CDR3 comprises 12 residues. Germline CDR1 MNHNS, CDR2 SASEGT. V shed 6 bases and J shed 12 bases, with 18 bases lying between them. The CDR3 here is CASSQSGIEGYF. The CDR3 DNA sequence: TGTGCCAGCAGCCAATCCGGGATTGAAGGGTACTTC.

V gene TRBV10-3 combines with J gene TRBJ2-1; no definite D call. The V end was cut by 0 bases, the J end by 5 bases, with 11 bases between. Germline loops: CDR1 ENHRY, CDR2 SYGVKD. CDR3 size: 15 residues. DNA for the CDR3: TGTGCCATCAGTGAGTCGGGTAGGACCCACAATGAGCAGTTCTTC. Encoded protein: CAISESGRTHNEQFF.

The chain recombines TRBV28 with TRBJ2-5, with D unclear. Per the germline V gene, CDR1 is MDHEN and CDR2 is SYDVKM. CDR3 length equals 14 residues. Trimming cost V 5 bases and J 4 bases, with 14 bases left between them. The CDR3 spells CASSPFGRRETQYF. The CDR3 bases are TGTGCCAGCAGTCCCTTCGGCAGGCGAGAGACCCAGTACTTC.

The chain combines TRBV30 with TRBJ1-5; D might be TRBD1 (6 bases). This CDR3 is 15 amino acids long. Trimming removed 1 base from V and 4 bases from J, with 14 bases in between. Germline loops: CDR1 GTSNPN, CDR2 SVGIG (reference sequence). The CDR3 loop reads CAWSAHTGWNQPQHF. CDR3 in DNA: TGTGCCTGGAGTGCACATACAGGGTGGAATCAGCCCCAGCATTTT.

CDR3 sequence reads: CSVRAGGSYNEQFF. CDR3 DNA: TGCAGCGTTCGAGCGGGGGGTTCTTACAATGAGCAGTTCTTC. The chain employs TRBV29-1 and TRBJ2-1; 9 bases align to TRBD2. Losses at the gene ends were 5 bases for V and 4 bases for J; bases not matched to a gene: 6. The CDR3 loop spans 14 amino acids. The germline gives CDR1 SQVTM, CDR2 ANQGSEA.

The chain is built from TRBV6-1 and TRBJ2-7; D perhaps matches TRBD2 (6 bases). The CDR3 is 13 amino acids. Looked up from germline, CDR1 is MNHNS and CDR2 is SASEGT. The ends were cut back, 6 bases at V and 3 bases at J, with 12 bases in the middle. Here the CDR3 DNA reads TGTGCCAGCAGGGGCGGGGCCCGCTACGAGCAGTACTTC. The encoded protein is CASRGGARYEQYF.

CDR3 DNA sequence: TGTGCCAGCAGTTTGCGGCCCTCTCCCTACAATGAGCAGTTCTTC. This gives the protein CASSLRPSPYNEQFF. The rearrangement uses TRBV27 and TRBJ2-1, with D uncertain. Germline V lookup: CDR1 MNHEY, CDR2 SMNVEV (reference sequence). CDR3 length: 15 residues. V lost 3 bases and J lost 2, with 11 bases in between.

This chain uses TRBV7-2 with TRBJ2-2; 10 bases map to TRBD2. Germline V CDR1 and CDR2: SGHTA, FQGNSA. Unmatched junction bases numbered 8, after V lost 4 bases and J lost 6 bases. The CDR3 sequence is 16 residues long. DNA of the CDR3: TGTGCCAGCAGCTCTGGTAGCGGGGGGCAGGCCGGGGAGCTGTTTTTT. The encoded protein is CASSSGSGGQAGELFF.

J is TRBJ2-3 and V is TRBV7-9, with TRBD2 matching over 8 bases. The CDR3 spans 17 residues. Per germline, CDR1 SEHNR and CDR2 FQNEAQ (reference sequence). The V segment lost 5 bases and the J segment 2 bases; nucleotides outside the gene matches: 12. The CDR3 is CASSPPGGGRSTDTQYF. CDR3 nucleotides: TGTGCCAGCAGCCCCCCGGGGGGCGGGAGGTCCACAGATACGCAGTATTTT.

The chain has TRBV7-2 and TRBJ2-1, with 7 positions matching TRBD1. J was trimmed by 4 bases and V by 3 bases; bases with no gene match: 6. Germline loops: CDR1 SGHTA, CDR2 FQGNSA. This CDR3 contains 15 residues. CDR3 amino acids: CASSLAGTAYNEQFF. The CDR3 region has the DNA TGTGCCAGCAGCTTGGCCGGGACAGCGTACAATGAGCAGTTCTTC.

The V call is TRBV11-2, the J call TRBJ2-3; a weak D match, TRBD1 (6 bases). The length of the CDR3 is 15 residues. CDR1 is SGHAT and CDR2 is FQNNGV in the germline V gene. The ends were cut back, 3 bases at V and 2 bases at J, with 12 bases in the middle. The CDR3 reads CASSFWGQYTDTQYF. CDR3 nucleotide sequence: TGTGCCAGCAGCTTCTGGGGGCAGTACACAGATACGCAGTATTTT.

This clone was counted between two and nine times. Other DNA sequences in this sample translate to the same CDR3. The chain has TRBV27 and TRBJ1-5; no reliable D call. Between the trimmed V and J ends, which lost 2 bases and 2 bases, there was a span of 7 bases. The CDR3 spans 14 residues. Germline-derived CDR1 and CDR2 are MNHEY and SMNVEV (reference sequence). In nucleotides, the CDR3 is TGTGCCAGCAGTTTAAGTACGGGCAATCAGCCCCAGCATTTT. Protein sequence: CASSLSTGNQPQHF.

About this clone: Other DNA sequences from this sample encode an identical CDR3 as well. This chain uses TRBV19 with TRBJ1-2; 9 nucleotides line up with TRBD1. CDR1 and CDR2 (germline): LNHDA, SQIVND (reference sequence). Trimming took 6 bases from V and 1 from J; bases not matched to a gene: 3. CDR3 length equals 14 residues. The CDR3 DNA is TGTGCCAGTAGCTCGGGACAGGGTAACTATGGCTACACCTTC. This codes for CASSSGQGNYGYTF.

CDR3 loop: CASTQGRTHQPQHF. In DNA, the CDR3 is TGTGCCAGTACCCAGGGCCGCACACATCAGCCCCAGCATTTT. This chain links TRBV19 with TRBJ1-5; the D gene is possibly TRBD1 (5 bases). Trimming stripped 7 bases from V and 5 bases from J, with 15 bases between. In germline, CDR1 is LNHDA, CDR2 SQIVND (reference sequence). The CDR3 consists of 14 residues.

V usage is TRBV18 and J usage is TRBJ2-5; 7 nucleotides agree with TRBD1. Looked up from germline, CDR1 is KGHSH and CDR2 is LQKENI. Losses at the gene ends were 3 bases for V and 3 bases for J; bases not matched to a gene: 4. The CDR3 totals 14 residues. CDR3 sequence reads: CASSPSGQEETQYF. The DNA of the CDR3 is TGTGCCAGCTCACCGAGCGGACAGGAAGAGACCCAGTACTTC.

This sequence joins TRBV13 and TRBJ2-3; 8 nucleotides match TRBD2. The CDR3 is made up of 17 amino acids. CDR1 is PRHDT and CDR2 is FYEKMQ in the germline V gene (reference sequence). With V trimmed by 4 bases and J by 3 bases, 12 bases remained unmatched. The CDR3 loop is CASSSSLRGGLTDTQYF. The DNA of the CDR3 is TGTGCCAGCAGCTCGTCTCTCCGCGGGGGGCTGACAGATACGCAGTATTTT.

This chain links TRBV7-9 with TRBJ2-7; 8 bases are shared with TRBD1. The V segment lost 3 bases and the J segment 1 base; nucleotides outside the gene matches: 8. Germline V gene sequence: CDR1 SEHNR, CDR2 FQNEAQ (reference sequence). This CDR3 has 16 amino acids. The CDR3 region is CASSFSRTGISYEQYF. CDR3 DNA: TGTGCCAGCAGCTTTTCCAGGACAGGGATATCCTACGAGCAGTACTTC.

As for this clone: The junction differs from germline at one of its ends, possibly a read error. This rearrangement joins TRBV5-4 to TRBJ2-5; D is possibly TRBD2 (6 bases). The germline CDR1 and CDR2 sequences are SGHNT and YYREEE (reference sequence). The CDR3 consists of 14 residues. The CDR3 DNA reads as TGTGCCAGCAGAAAAGATGGGACTGGGGCCACCCGGTACTTC. As protein: CASRKDGTGATRYF.

A single count supports this clone. The J gene is TRBJ2-3, the V gene TRBV27, with 7 bases lining up with TRBD1. This CDR3 region has 13 residues. V trimming: 7 bases; J trimming: 2 bases; junction bases outside the gene matches: 3. CDR1 is MNHEY, CDR2 SMNVEV, per germline (reference sequence). In DNA, the CDR3 is TGTGCCAGCACACAGGGGAACACAGATACGCAGTATTTT. Translating gives CASTQGNTDTQYF.

The chain's CDR3 is CASGLESALSYEQYF. DNA for the CDR3: TGTGCCAGCGGTCTCGAATCCGCCCTCTCCTACGAGCAGTACTTC. The chain employs TRBV6-1 and TRBJ2-7; D remains unclear. Germline CDR1 is MNHNS and CDR2 is SASEGT. The CDR3 is 15 amino acids. Trimming removed 8 bases from V and 0 bases from J, with 17 bases in between.

J is TRBJ1-2 and V is TRBV18; the D gene is possibly TRBD1 (5 bases). The V end was cut by 1 base, the J end by 3 bases, with 9 bases between. CDR1 and CDR2 from the germline V gene are KGHSH and LQKENI. The CDR3 has 14 amino acids. Here the CDR3 reads CASSPQGPYYGYTF. CDR3 coding DNA: TGTGCCAGCTCACCACAGGGGCCTTACTATGGCTACACCTTC. Full variable domain (remainder filled in from reference TRBV18 and TRBJ1-2): NAGVMQNPRHLVRRRGQEARLRCSPMKGHSHVYWYRQLPEEGLKFMVYLQKENIIDESGMPKERFSAEFPKEGPSILRIQQVVRGDSAAYFCASSPQGPYYGYTFGSGTRLTVV.

The chain recombines TRBV5-1 with TRBJ2-3; possible D gene TRBD2, 6 bases. The CDR3 consists of 14 residues. In germline, CDR1 is SGHRS, CDR2 YFSETQ. Trimming took 6 bases from V and 4 from J, leaving 15 bases between them. The CDR3 region is CASTPGALSDTQYF. In DNA, the CDR3 is TGCGCCAGCACTCCGGGAGCCTTATCAGATACGCAGTATTTT. The entire variable domain, with the rest obtained from reference TRBV5-1 and TRBJ2-3, is as follows: KAGVTQTPRYLIKTRGQQVTLSCSPISGHRSVSWYQQTPGQGLQFLFEYFSETQRNKGNFPGRFSGRQFSNSRSEMNVSTLELGDSALYLCASTPGALSDTQYFGPGTRLTVL.